These T cell receptor beta chains were read from a single sample in a study of shared clonotypes between healthy human individuals. Sequenced by immunoSEQ multiplex PCR; TCRdb stores in-frame clones only, minus some. Of 600,000 or so clones listed, roughly 98% are singletons. Sequenced input: naive CD8+ T cells sorted from blood. All receptors come from a man aged 25 to 40 in good health. The CDR3 runs from the conserved cysteine through the conserved F or W. Each record gives: CDR3 DNA, CDR3 protein, clone size, V gene, J gene, D gene. A D gene is named only where the DNA matches it firmly. Size values are once, few and many counts, or a class for expanded clones, and some rows have none.

CDR3nt: TGTGCCAGCAGTCCCGGCGGGACCTACAATGAGCAGTTCTTC
CDR3aa: CASSPGGTYNEQFF
abundance: NA
v_gene: TRBV6-4
j_gene: TRBJ2-1
d_gene: NA

CDR3nt: TGTGCCAGCAGCACGTACGGGACTAGCGGCGAGCAGTACTTC
CDR3aa: CASSTYGTSGEQYF
abundance: NA
v_gene: TRBV7-3
j_gene: TRBJ2-7
d_gene: TRBD2

CDR3nt: TGTGCCAGCAGCTTAGGCCAGAGCGAAGACGAGCAGTACTTC
CDR3aa: CASSLGQSEDEQYF
abundance: NA
v_gene: TRBV11-2
j_gene: TRBJ2-7
d_gene: NA

CDR3nt: TGTGCCAGCAGCGTAGTACACAATGAGCAGTTCTTC
CDR3aa: CASSVVHNEQFF
abundance: NA
v_gene: TRBV9
j_gene: TRBJ2-1
d_gene: NA

CDR3nt: TGTGCCAGCAACCTAGCGGGAGCTAACACAGATACGCAGTATTTT
CDR3aa: CASNLAGANTDTQYF
abundance: NA
v_gene: TRBV9
j_gene: TRBJ2-3
d_gene: TRBD2

CDR3nt: TGTGCCAGCAGTTTCAGCGGTTCGGCGGGAGTTACAGATACGCAGTATTTT
CDR3aa: CASSFSGSAGVTDTQYF
abundance: NA
v_gene: TRBV27
j_gene: TRBJ2-3
d_gene: TRBD2

CDR3nt: TGTGCCAGTAGTAAATCGGGGACCGCGACCTACGAGCAGTACTTC
CDR3aa: CASSKSGTATYEQYF
abundance: NA
v_gene: TRBV19
j_gene: TRBJ2-7
d_gene: NA

CDR3nt: TGTGCCAGCAGCTTAACGGGCACCGGGGAGCTGTTTTTT
CDR3aa: CASSLTGTGELFF
abundance: NA
v_gene: TRBV7-3
j_gene: TRBJ2-2
d_gene: NA

CDR3nt: TGTGCCAGCAGCTTAGAACAGGCGGACTACGAGCAGTACTTC
CDR3aa: CASSLEQADYEQYF
abundance: NA
v_gene: TRBV13
j_gene: TRBJ2-7
d_gene: NA

CDR3nt: TGTGCCAGCAGCTTGGTTGGCCAGGGTATGACAGATACGCAGTATTTT
CDR3aa: CASSLVGQGMTDTQYF
abundance: NA
v_gene: TRBV5-6
j_gene: TRBJ2-3
d_gene: NA

CDR3nt: TGTGCCAGCAGCAAGGGCGGGAGGGCCACAGATACGCAGTATTTT
CDR3aa: CASSKGGRATDTQYF
abundance: NA
v_gene: TRBV9
j_gene: TRBJ2-3
d_gene: TRBD2

CDR3nt: TGTGCCAGCAGCTCACGACAGGGGGACCAGTATTTT
CDR3aa: CASSSRQGDQYF
abundance: NA
v_gene: TRBV7-6
j_gene: TRBJ2-3
d_gene: TRBD1

CDR3nt: TGTGCCAGCAGCCTATCACAGAATGAAAAACTGTTTTTT
CDR3aa: CASSLSQNEKLFF
abundance: once
v_gene: TRBV7-6
j_gene: TRBJ1-4
d_gene: NA

CDR3nt: TGCGCCAGCAGTGCGGCCTACGAGCAGTACTTC
CDR3aa: CASSAAYEQYF
abundance: NA
v_gene: TRBV10-2
j_gene: TRBJ2-7
d_gene: NA

CDR3nt: TGTGCCAGCAGTCCCCGACAGGCAACTAATGAAAAACTGTTTTTT
CDR3aa: CASSPRQATNEKLFF
abundance: NA
v_gene: TRBV7-9
j_gene: TRBJ1-4
d_gene: NA

CDR3nt: TGTGCCAGCAGCGGCGGGAGGGAAAGCTCCTACGAGCAGTACTTC
CDR3aa: CASSGGRESSYEQYF
abundance: NA
v_gene: TRBV9
j_gene: TRBJ2-7
d_gene: TRBD2

CDR3nt: TGTGCCAGCAGTCTTTGGACGGCCCAAGATACGCAGTATTTT
CDR3aa: CASSLWTAQDTQYF
abundance: NA
v_gene: TRBV27
j_gene: TRBJ2-3
d_gene: NA

CDR3nt: TGTGCCAGCAGTTTATTGGGGGAAAGTCAGCCCCAGCATTTT
CDR3aa: CASSLLGESQPQHF
abundance: NA
v_gene: TRBV27
j_gene: TRBJ1-5
d_gene: NA

CDR3nt: TGCGCCAGCATAATCGACAGGGGAAACACAGATACGCAGTATTTT
CDR3aa: CASIIDRGNTDTQYF
abundance: NA
v_gene: TRBV10-1
j_gene: TRBJ2-3
d_gene: TRBD1

CDR3nt: TGTGCCAGCAGCCTACCACAGGGGGGAGGCACTGAAGCTTTCTTT
CDR3aa: CASSLPQGGGTEAFF
abundance: NA
v_gene: TRBV7-9
j_gene: TRBJ1-1
d_gene: TRBD1

CDR3nt: TGTGCCAGCAGTTTTGGACAGGGTTACGAGCAGTACTTC
CDR3aa: CASSFGQGYEQYF
abundance: once
v_gene: TRBV27
j_gene: TRBJ2-7
d_gene: TRBD1

CDR3nt: TGTGCCAGCAGGGATAAGAGCTACGAGCAGTACTTC
CDR3aa: CASRDKSYEQYF
abundance: NA
v_gene: TRBV7-9
j_gene: TRBJ2-7
d_gene: NA

CDR3nt: TGTGCTAGCAGCTTAGATAACCGGAATGAGCAGTTCTTC
CDR3aa: CASSLDNRNEQFF
abundance: once
v_gene: TRBV7-7
j_gene: TRBJ2-1
d_gene: NA

CDR3nt: TGCGCCAGCAGTTATAGAGGGACAGAGATAGCGGGAAGCTCCTACAATGAGCAGTTCTTC
CDR3aa: CASSYRGTEIAGSSYNEQFF
abundance: NA
v_gene: TRBV5-1
j_gene: TRBJ2-1
d_gene: NA

CDR3nt: TGTGCAAGTCGCGAAAGGCGGCGGAGACTAGCGGGACCTCCGAGCTCCTACGAGCAGTACTTC
CDR3aa: CASRERRRRLAGPPSSYEQYF
abundance: NA
v_gene: TRBV12-2
j_gene: TRBJ2-7
d_gene: NA

CDR3nt: TGTGCCTGGAGTCGGGACCCCTCGGGGCTCGATGAGCAGTTCTTC
CDR3aa: CAWSRDPSGLDEQFF
abundance: NA
v_gene: TRBV30
j_gene: TRBJ2-1
d_gene: NA

CDR3nt: TGTGCCAGCAGCGTCGGAAGGGAGAGCACCGGGGAGCTGTTTTTT
CDR3aa: CASSVGRESTGELFF
abundance: NA
v_gene: TRBV5-4
j_gene: TRBJ2-2
d_gene: NA

CDR3nt: TGTGCCAGCAGCGGAAGCCGGACATCCTACAATGAGCAGTTCTTC
CDR3aa: CASSGSRTSYNEQFF
abundance: NA
v_gene: TRBV9
j_gene: TRBJ2-1
d_gene: NA

CDR3nt: TGTGCCAGCAGTTACTCAGGATCAGCGGAAAAACTGTTTTTT
CDR3aa: CASSYSGSAEKLFF
abundance: once
v_gene: TRBV6-5
j_gene: TRBJ1-4
d_gene: NA

CDR3nt: TGCGCCAGCAGCCAAGCCGGAGAAGAGACCCAGTACTTC
CDR3aa: CASSQAGEETQYF
abundance: NA
v_gene: TRBV4-1
j_gene: TRBJ2-5
d_gene: NA

CDR3nt: TGTGCCAGCACCCCCGCGGAGGGGGGTTGGTACGAGCAGTACTTC
CDR3aa: CASTPAEGGWYEQYF
abundance: NA
v_gene: TRBV7-9
j_gene: TRBJ2-7
d_gene: NA

CDR3nt: TGTGCCATCAGTGAGCGCGACAGGGGAGAAGAGACCCAGTACTTC
CDR3aa: CAISERDRGEETQYF
abundance: NA
v_gene: TRBV10-3
j_gene: TRBJ2-5
d_gene: TRBD1

CDR3nt: TGTGCCAGCAGCCCCCGGGACAGGGTTTTAGAGACCCAGTACTTC
CDR3aa: CASSPRDRVLETQYF
abundance: NA
v_gene: TRBV5-8
j_gene: TRBJ2-5
d_gene: TRBD1

CDR3nt: TGTGCCAGCAGCTTAGGGGTGTGGCTAGCGGATAACAATGAGCAGTTCTTC
CDR3aa: CASSLGVWLADNNEQFF
abundance: once
v_gene: TRBV7-7
j_gene: TRBJ2-1
d_gene: TRBD2

CDR3nt: TGTGCCAGCAGCTTCCGGGTTCCGAACTACGAGCAGTACTTC
CDR3aa: CASSFRVPNYEQYF
abundance: NA
v_gene: TRBV11-2
j_gene: TRBJ2-7
d_gene: NA

CDR3nt: TGTGCCAGCAGCCGGGGGACAGGGAGCTCCTACGAGCAGTACTTC
CDR3aa: CASSRGTGSSYEQYF
abundance: NA
v_gene: TRBV7-9
j_gene: TRBJ2-7
d_gene: TRBD1

CDR3nt: TGTGCCAGCGCGGAGGAGGACTCCTACGAGCAGTACTTC
CDR3aa: CASAEEDSYEQYF
abundance: NA
v_gene: TRBV7-3
j_gene: TRBJ2-7
d_gene: NA

CDR3nt: TGTGCCAGCAGCTTAGTATATCTTAGAGTTAGGGGGGCACCTTTCTTT
CDR3aa: CASSLVYLRVRGAPFF
abundance: NA
v_gene: TRBV11-2
j_gene: TRBJ1-1
d_gene: NA

CDR3nt: TGTGCCAGCAGCTTCCCGCATAGCGGGAGGTACAATGAGCAGTTCTTC
CDR3aa: CASSFPHSGRYNEQFF
abundance: NA
v_gene: TRBV7-9
j_gene: TRBJ2-1
d_gene: TRBD2

CDR3nt: TGTGCCAGCAGCCGGGGTAGGGGCGTAGGAGATACGCAGTATTTT
CDR3aa: CASSRGRGVGDTQYF
abundance: NA
v_gene: TRBV7-6
j_gene: TRBJ2-3
d_gene: NA

CDR3nt: TGCAGCGGCCGAGGAGGCCAGTACAATGAGCAGTTCTTC
CDR3aa: CSGRGGQYNEQFF
abundance: once
v_gene: TRBV29-1
j_gene: TRBJ2-1
d_gene: NA

CDR3nt: TGTGCCAGCAGCCCCACGGGACAGGGGTACTACGAGCAGTACTTC
CDR3aa: CASSPTGQGYYEQYF
abundance: NA
v_gene: TRBV7-6
j_gene: TRBJ2-7
d_gene: TRBD1

CDR3nt: TGTGCCAGCAAGGGACTAGCTTCTGAGACCCAGTACTTC
CDR3aa: CASKGLASETQYF
abundance: NA
v_gene: TRBV27
j_gene: TRBJ2-5
d_gene: TRBD2

CDR3nt: TGTGCCAGCAGTTACTGGCAGGGCTCCAATGAGCAGTTCTTC
CDR3aa: CASSYWQGSNEQFF
abundance: NA
v_gene: TRBV6-5
j_gene: TRBJ2-1
d_gene: NA

CDR3nt: TGCGCCAGCAGCCAAGGCCACGCCTACAATGAGCAGTTCTTC
CDR3aa: CASSQGHAYNEQFF
abundance: once
v_gene: TRBV4-3
j_gene: TRBJ2-1
d_gene: NA

CDR3nt: TGTGCCAGCAGCCCATCACCGGGTGCTGGAGAGACCCAGTACTTC
CDR3aa: CASSPSPGAGETQYF
abundance: NA
v_gene: TRBV9
j_gene: TRBJ2-5
d_gene: NA

CDR3nt: TGTGCCAGCAGCTTAGCCTCCGGGGGGCCCTACACCTTC
CDR3aa: CASSLASGGPYTF
abundance: NA
v_gene: TRBV7-9
j_gene: TRBJ1-2
d_gene: NA

CDR3nt: TGTGCCAGCAGCGTAGCACCGTCCGGGGTTGGCACAGATACGCAGTATTTT
CDR3aa: CASSVAPSGVGTDTQYF
abundance: NA
v_gene: TRBV9
j_gene: TRBJ2-3
d_gene: NA

CDR3nt: TGTGCCAGCAGTCCGGGACTAGATTACATTCAGTACTTC
CDR3aa: CASSPGLDYIQYF
abundance: NA
v_gene: TRBV2
j_gene: TRBJ2-4
d_gene: TRBD2

CDR3nt: TGTGCCAGCAGCGGGGATTTTAGCAATCAGCCCCAGCATTTT
CDR3aa: CASSGDFSNQPQHF
abundance: NA
v_gene: TRBV5-5
j_gene: TRBJ1-5
d_gene: NA

CDR3nt: TGTGCCAGCACCACGAGACTAGCGGGATGGGAGCAGTTCTTC
CDR3aa: CASTTRLAGWEQFF
abundance: NA
v_gene: TRBV6-5
j_gene: TRBJ2-1
d_gene: TRBD2